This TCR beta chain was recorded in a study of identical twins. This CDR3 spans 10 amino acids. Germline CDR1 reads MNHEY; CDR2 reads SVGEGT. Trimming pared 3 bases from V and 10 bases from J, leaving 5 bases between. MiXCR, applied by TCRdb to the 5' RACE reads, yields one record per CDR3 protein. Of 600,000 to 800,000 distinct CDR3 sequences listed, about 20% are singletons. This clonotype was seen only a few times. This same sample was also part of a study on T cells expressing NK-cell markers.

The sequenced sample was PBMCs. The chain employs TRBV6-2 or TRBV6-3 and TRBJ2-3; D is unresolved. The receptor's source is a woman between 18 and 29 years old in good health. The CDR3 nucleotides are TGTGCCAGCAGTTATGGGGCGCAGTATTTT. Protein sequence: CASSYGAQYF.